This T cell receptor beta chain came from a study of blood T cell repertoires in COVID-19. Across the whole study: Symptom resolution, clearance, or two negative PCRs marked the recovered donors of Cohort 3. Samples representing acute and convalescent COVID-19 were sourced from the United States, Italy and Spain. T cells, B-cell-depleted T cells, or PBMCs supplied cDNA or gDNA.

Sequencing used immunoSEQ multiplex PCR; TCRdb keeps in-frame clones, though not all of them. This table holds 200,000 to 250,000 clones, roughly 90% found once. This clone was picked up one time. Germline CDR1 and CDR2: GTSNPN and SVGIG (reference sequence). The CDR3 covers 14 residues. Trimming removed 4 bases from V and 3 bases from J, with 13 bases in between. The TCR comes from a woman aged 50 to 60 in a cohort exposed to, infected with or recovered from COVID-19 (not recorded which). Sequencing input: PBMCs or T cells enriched from blood (not recorded which). V usage is TRBV30 and J usage is TRBJ2-4; D is perhaps TRBD2 (5 bases). CDR3 amino acids: CAWKWGRGKNIQYF. In DNA form, the CDR3 reads TGTGCCTGGAAGTGGGGTCGGGGCAAAAACATTCAGTACTTC.